Listed below are T cell receptor beta chains from one sample, sequenced in a study of vaccination and CD4 T cells after COVID-19. TCRdb itself ran the PCR reads through MiXCR, one entry per CDR3 protein. Of about 14,000 distinct CDR3 sequences listed, roughly 59% were seen once; the top ten hold more than 10%. No antigen has been assigned to these receptors. Sequenced material: CD4+ T cells from blood, cultured in vitro. The receptors come from a human donor who had recovered from COVID-19. Each CDR3 is given with its conserved first and last residue. The D gene is left open where the match is weak. Some rows mark clone size as missing; the rest say once, few, many or name a class of expanded clone.

TRBV28,.,TRBJ1-6,TRBD1,CASSSNTGTGSPLHF,TGTGCCAGCAGTTCCAACACAGGGACAGGTTCACCCCTCCACTTT
TRBV6-2/TRBV6-3,.,TRBJ2-4,.,CATNGRDKVFF,TGTGCCACCAACGGACGGGACAAAGTTTTCTTC
TRBV5-1,.,TRBJ2-2,.,CASSLEAFSNTGELFF,TGCGCCAGCAGCTTGGAGGCGTTCTCGAACACCGGGGAGCTGTTTTTT
TRBV7-2,.,TRBJ2-7,.,CASSYRRARYEQYF,TGTGCCAGCAGCTACAGAAGAGCCCGCTACGAGCAGTACTTC
TRBV19,once,TRBJ2-2,TRBD2,CASSMWGRGAGELFF,TGTGCCAGTAGTATGTGGGGGAGGGGCGCCGGGGAGCTGTTTTTT
TRBV9,.,TRBJ2-3,TRBD2,CASSVATSGGFGTDTQYF,TGTGCCAGCAGCGTAGCTACCAGCGGGGGGTTCGGCACAGATACGCAGTATTTT
TRBV6-1,.,TRBJ2-7,TRBD2,CASRPRASGPRVVHGQYF,TGTGCCAGCAGGCCCCGGGCTAGCGGTCCACGAGTCGTCCACGGGCAGTACTTC
TRBV28,.,TRBJ1-5,.,CASSSPPNQPQHF,TGTGCCAGCAGTTCCCCGCCAAATCAGCCCCAGCATTTT
TRBV10-3,.,TRBJ2-3,.,CASRELATDTQYF,TGTGCCAGCAGGGAACTAGCTACAGATACGCAGTATTTT
TRBV20-1,.,TRBJ1-5,TRBD1,CSAPRTGGFFNQPQHF,TGCAGTGCTCCTCGGACAGGGGGTTTTTTCAATCAGCCCCAGCATTTT
TRBV19,.,TRBJ1-5,TRBD1,CATSVRNRGLSNQPQHF,TGTGCCACCTCAGTGAGAAACAGGGGACTTAGCAATCAGCCCCAGCATTTT
TRBV7-6,.,TRBJ2-1,.,CASKSAWSYNEQFF,TGTGCCAGTAAGTCGGCTTGGTCCTACAATGAGCAGTTCTTC
TRBV7-9,.,TRBJ1-5,TRBD1,CASSLVRGRRNNQPQHF,TGTGCCAGCAGCTTAGTCAGGGGGCGCAGGAACAATCAGCCCCAGCATTTT
TRBV11-1,.,TRBJ1-1,TRBD1,CASSTGENTEAFF,TGTGCCAGCAGTACAGGGGAGAACACTGAAGCTTTCTTT
TRBV5-4,few,TRBJ1-2,.,CASSFQTLTGNGYTF,TGTGCCAGCAGCTTCCAAACACTGACAGGCAACGGCTACACCTTC
TRBV4-2,.,TRBJ2-3,.,CASSQAGEADTQYF,TGTGCCAGCAGCCAAGCGGGAGAGGCAGATACGCAGTATTTT